The clone carrying this T cell receptor beta chain was seen a single time. Sequencing used immunoSEQ multiplex PCR; TCRdb keeps in-frame clones, though not all of them. The table lists about 250,000 clones, about 83% of them singletons. The CDR3 runs 15 residues. The ends lost 2 bases at V and 9 bases at J; junction bases unmatched: 11. Germline values: CDR1 MDHEN, CDR2 SYDVKM. These data are taken from a study of blood T cell repertoires in COVID-19. Study background: Whether acute or convalescent, the COVID-19 samples came from the United States, Italy and Spain.

The sequencing input was peripheral blood. This receptor was identified in a human donor in a cohort sampled during active COVID-19. The chain carries TRBV28 and TRBJ2-7; 9 bases agree with TRBD1. CDR3 sequence: CASSLTGTGIVVQYF. CDR3 DNA sequence: TGTGCCAGCAGTTTAACCGGGACAGGGATTGTAGTGCAGTACTTC.